These 18 T cell receptor beta chains share one sample of origin, sequenced in a study of read filtering for tumor transcriptome and immune sequencing. This library used about 400 ng RNA and molecular barcoded adaptors spanning alpha/delta and beta/gamma chains. In TCRdb, the reads were re-called with MiXCR into one record per CDR3 protein. The sample contains some 120,000 distinct CDR3 sequences, over 10% of which appear only once. The sample comprised a population of CD138-negative cells sorted from bone marrow. The receptor set was obtained from a donor at least 40 years old with multiple myeloma.

J is TRBJ1-5 and V is TRBV11-2, with unresolved D. V was shortened by 4 bases and J by 7 bases, with 8 bases between the two germline ends. Germline V lookup: CDR1 SGHAT, CDR2 FQNNGV. There are 12 residues in the CDR3. The CDR3 DNA follows: TGTGCCAGCAGCTCCCTGGGGCAGCCCCAGCATTTT. It translates to CASSSLGQPQHF. Combining the CDR3 with reference TRBV11-2 and TRBJ1-5 gives the whole variable domain EAGVAQSPRYKIIEKRQSVAFWCNPISGHATLYWYQQILGQGPKLLIQFQNNGVVDDSQLPKDRFSAERLKGVDSTLKIQPAKLEDSAVYLCASSSLGQPQHFGDGTRLSIL.

To note about this clonotype: A read error is possible here, since a much larger clone lies one base away. V is TRBV12-3 or TRBV12-4 and J is TRBJ2-3; 10 bases are a match to TRBD1. The CDR3 runs 15 residues. This chain's CDR3 is CASSTGQGSTDKQYF. The CDR3 nucleotides are TGTGCCAGCAGTACGGGACAGGGGAGCACAGATAAGCAGTATTTT.

This clonotype was seen at least ten times. The chain uses TRBV5-1 and TRBJ2-7, with a possible D match to TRBD2 (5 bases). Per the germline V gene, CDR1 is SGHRS and CDR2 is YFSETQ. V lost 4 bases and J 9 bases, leaving 14 bases between the germline ends. The CDR3 is made up of 12 amino acids. CDR3 nucleotides: TGCGCCAGCAGCGGAGGTCGAGACCTGCAGTACTTC. The encoded protein is CASSGGRDLQYF.

This clonotype was seen repeatedly, ten times or more. This chain connects TRBV7-9 to TRBJ1-1; the match to TRBD1 covers 8 bases. In germline, CDR1 is SEHNR, CDR2 FQNEAQ (reference sequence). V lost 3 bases to trimming and J lost 4 bases; unmatched junction nucleotides: 1. The CDR3 spans 13 residues. CDR3 amino acids: CASSLTGVTEAFF. The CDR3 bases are TGTGCCAGCAGCTTGACAGGGGTCACTGAAGCTTTCTTT. The full variable domain, with the rest looked up from reference TRBV7-9 and TRBJ1-1, is DTGVSQNPRHKITKRGQNVTFRCDPISEHNRLYWYRQTLGQGPEFLTYFQNEAQLEKSRLLSDRFSAERPKGSFSTLEIQRTEQGDSAMYLCASSLTGVTEAFFGQGTRLTVV.

A single count supports this clonotype. This may stem from a read error, because a much larger clone lies one nucleotide away. The CDR3 DNA reads TGCAGTGCTAAAGACGGGACAGTGAACACTGAAGCTTTCTTT. Protein sequence: CSAKDGTVNTEAFF. The chain employs TRBV20-1 and TRBJ1-1, with 7 bases that match TRBD1. V shed 4 bases and J 0 bases; nucleotides not matched to a gene: 5. From germline, CDR1 is DFQATT and CDR2 SNEGSKA (reference sequence). The CDR3 runs 14 residues.

This clonotype was seen a handful of times. The V call is TRBV7-9, the J call TRBJ1-1; D uncertain. CDR3 length: 15 amino acids. With 2 bases removed from V and 2 bases from J, the gap between germline ends came to 12 bases. Looked up from germline, CDR1 is SEHNR and CDR2 is FQNEAQ (reference sequence). CDR3 sequence (DNA): TGTGCCAGCAGCTTATTGTCTACCTTCAACACTGAAGCTTTCTTT. As protein: CASSLLSTFNTEAFF.

Ten or more counts support this clonotype. The chain couples TRBV29-1 to TRBJ2-7; D may be TRBD1 or TRBD2 (5 bases each). V was cut by 7 bases and J by 3 bases, with 10 bases left in between. This CDR3 comprises 11 residues. CDR1 SQVTM and CDR2 ANQGSEA come from the germline V gene. CDR3 sequence: CSAVGVYEQYF. CDR3 nucleotides: TGCAGCGCCGTGGGGGTCTACGAGCAGTACTTC.

This clonotype appeared many times. The chain has TRBV12-3 or TRBV12-4 and TRBJ2-7, with D possibly being TRBD1 (5 bases). This CDR3 contains 12 residues. V shed 6 bases and J shed 5 bases, with 11 bases lying between them. The CDR3 DNA reads TGTGCCAGCAGCATCCGCAGGGACGAGCAGTACTTC. Translation: CASSIRRDEQYF.

Many counts were recorded for this clonotype. The chain employs TRBV20-1 and TRBJ2-3; D may be TRBD2 (5 bases). The CDR3 totals 13 residues. Germline assignment: CDR1 DFQATT and CDR2 SNEGSKA (reference sequence). CDR3 loop: CSREQSSSDTQYF. In DNA, the CDR3 is TGCAGCCGGGAACAGTCGAGCTCAGATACGCAGTATTTT.

The V gene is TRBV12-3 or TRBV12-4, the J gene TRBJ2-2, with 12 bases fitting TRBD2. This CDR3 region has 18 residues. V was clipped by 1 base and J by 0 bases; unmatched bases: 3. This chain's CDR3 is CASSLGLAGAPNTGELFF. In DNA form, the CDR3 reads TGTGCCAGCAGTTTAGGACTAGCGGGGGCTCCGAACACCGGGGAGCTGTTTTTT.

V is TRBV27 and J is TRBJ2-2; the D gene is possibly TRBD2 (5 bases). V lost 7 bases, J lost 3 bases, and 24 bases lay in between. Germline V gives CDR1 MNHEY, CDR2 SMNVEV (reference sequence). The CDR3 runs 18 residues. CDR3 in amino acids: CASKSIRIGGLYTGELFF. The CDR3 nucleotides read TGTGCCAGCAAATCAATTAGGATAGGCGGACTGTACACCGGGGAGCTGTTTTTT.

This clonotype was counted many times. The rearrangement joins TRBV6-2 or TRBV6-3 to TRBJ2-2; D is perhaps TRBD1 (5 bases). The germline V gene has CDR1 MNHEY and CDR2 SVGEGT. The CDR3 has 14 amino acids. Trimming pared 5 bases from V and 1 base from J, leaving 8 bases between. The CDR3 sequence is CASSPQGNTGELFF. The CDR3 bases are TGTGCCAGCAGTCCGCAGGGGAACACCGGGGAGCTGTTTTTT.

This clonotype appeared many times. CDR3 bases: TGTGCCATCAGTGAGGACGGGACAGGTCGGCAGCCCCAGCATTTT. Translation gives CAISEDGTGRQPQHF. V is TRBV10-3 and J is TRBJ1-5; 8 bases align to TRBD1. Germline V gene data show CDR1 as ENHRY and CDR2 as SYGVKD. V dropped 2 bases and J dropped 7; count of bases not matched to a gene: 7. The CDR3 sequence is 15 residues long.

The table lists this clonotype with many counts. CDR3 sequence (DNA): TGCGCCAGCAGCCTGGGACAAAACCAAGAGACCCAGTACTTC. Translating it yields CASSLGQNQETQYF. The V call is TRBV5-1, the J call TRBJ2-5, with a weak D call TRBD1 (6 bases). Trimming removed 4 bases at V and 0 bases at J, with 10 bases between. There are 14 residues in the CDR3. The germline V gene has CDR1 SGHRS and CDR2 YFSETQ.

This clonotype appeared a few times. CDR3 DNA sequence: TGTGCCAGCATAGCTGGGACTACTCAAAGCTACACCTTC. Its protein is CASIAGTTQSYTF. The chain carries TRBV6-1 and TRBJ1-2, with TRBD1 as a possible D gene (5 bases). The length of the CDR3 is 13 residues. CDR1 is MNHNS and CDR2 is SASEGT in the germline V gene. V was pared by 7 bases and J by 9 bases, with 18 bases between.

This clonotype was recorded at least ten times. V usage is TRBV7-8 and J usage is TRBJ2-1; 7 positions match TRBD2. The CDR3 runs to 18 residues. CDR1 SGHVS and CDR2 FQNEAQ come from the germline V gene. V shed 2 bases and J 8 bases; nucleotides not matched to a gene: 18. The CDR3 spells CASSLSWRGTESAYEQFF. In nucleotides, the CDR3 is TGTGCCAGCAGCTTAAGTTGGCGGGGGACCGAGTCTGCCTATGAGCAGTTCTTC.

This chain links TRBV28 with TRBJ2-3, with D possibly TRBD2 on 6 matching bases. The CDR3 is made up of 17 amino acids. V lost 6 bases, J lost 0 bases, and 19 bases lay in between. From germline, CDR1 is MDHEN and CDR2 SYDVKM. The CDR3 loop reads CASRGPPGDFSTDTQYF. DNA for the CDR3: TGTGCCAGCAGGGGCCCCCCGGGGGACTTTAGCACAGATACGCAGTATTTT.

This clonotype was observed many times. This sequence joins TRBV5-1 and TRBJ2-1, with TRBD1 as a possible D gene (5 bases). The CDR3 is made up of 13 amino acids. Germline V gene data show CDR1 as SGHRS and CDR2 as YFSETQ. With 4 bases removed from V and 5 bases from J, the gap between germline ends came to 10 bases. The CDR3 nucleotides are TGCGCCAGCAGCAAACAGGTGGACAATGAGCAGTTCTTC. Amino acids: CASSKQVDNEQFF.